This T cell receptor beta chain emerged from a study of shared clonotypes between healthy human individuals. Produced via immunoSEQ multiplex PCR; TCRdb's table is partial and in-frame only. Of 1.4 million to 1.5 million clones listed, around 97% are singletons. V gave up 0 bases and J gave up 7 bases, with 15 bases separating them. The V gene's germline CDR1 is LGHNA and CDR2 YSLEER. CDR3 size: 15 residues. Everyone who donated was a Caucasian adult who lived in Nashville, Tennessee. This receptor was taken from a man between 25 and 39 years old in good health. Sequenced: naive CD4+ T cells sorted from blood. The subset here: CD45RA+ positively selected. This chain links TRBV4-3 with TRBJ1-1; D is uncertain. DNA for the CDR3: TGCGCCAGCAGCCAAGAAAAAACTTCCTGGAGTGAAGCTTTCTTT. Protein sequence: CASSQEKTSWSEAFF.